This T cell receptor beta chain was retrieved from a study of shared clonotypes between healthy human individuals. General study results and limits: Only blood was sampled, and tissue TCR repertoires likely differ from blood ones. Clonotypes which were not shared had lower generation probabilities than clonotypes that all four donors shared. Shared across a handful of donors were approximately 5% of the naive CD4 clonotypes.

V gave up 6 bases and J gave up 4 bases; unmatched junction bases: 8. The germline CDR1 and CDR2 sequences are SNHLY and FYNNEI. There are 16 residues in the CDR3. Selected positively for CCR7 and CD45RO-negative, naive CD8 cells excluded terminally differentiated effector memory CD45RA+ cells. About this clone: The antigen remains unidentified.

The assay was run at deep level. Sequencing used immunoSEQ multiplex PCR; TCRdb keeps in-frame clones, though not all of them. The repertoire includes some 600,000 clones, roughly 96% of them detected once, and about 0.12% sits in the top ten. The receptor's source is a woman in her twenties or thirties in good health. V is TRBV2 and J is TRBJ2-1; 11 bases map to TRBD2. Sequencing was done on a sample of naive CD8+ T cells sorted from blood. The CDR3 nucleotides read TGTGCCAGCAGCCTCCCGGGACTAGCGGCTTACAATGAGCAGTTCTTC. As protein: CASSLPGLAAYNEQFF.